This paragraph reports one TCR beta chain. The clone's antigen remains unknown. No quality values exist for individual bases; no much larger clone is one base distant. RNA was extracted with the RNeasy kit and 0.5 to 1 ug was reverse transcribed using random hexamers. The immunoSEQ multiplex PCR assay, covering 54 Vbeta and 13 Jbeta segments, was used to amplify TCR beta CDR3 regions. PCR amplification bias was corrected by using a synthetic template baseline for primer optimization and computational correction. The authors' pipeline ran thus. Reads were annotated to V, D and J genes per IMGT and analyzed with immunoSEQ Analyzer, keeping only productive sequences. Clonality was calculated as one minus the Shannon entropy normalized by log2 of the number of productive unique sequences. For each patient and control, public and private clones were evaluated within the 100 most prevalent clones. Clones were defined as Susac-specific if absent from the healthy and MS cohorts, from 1052 published viral clones and from other ImmuneACCESS disease sequences. In TCRdb, the public reads were trimmed at Q25 with fastp and aligned with MiXCR, with productive beta chains retained. Rows are unified per CDR3 protein, each entry keeping the most common DNA and genes. TCRdb's processing, not the authors', yielded these V and J calls. Across this sample there are hundreds of thousands of distinct CDR3 sequences, with 95% seen only once. The ten most abundant clones make up about 0.091% of the sample.

The data derive from a study of CD8 T cells in Susac syndrome (dated by TCRdb to between 2018 and 2020). As for the study more broadly: The study used repertoire sequencing to test whether antigen drove CD8+ T cell activation and differentiation in Susac syndrome.

High-throughput TCR beta sequencing profiled peripheral blood CD8+ and CD4+ T cells from healthy donors, Susac syndrome patients and multiple sclerosis patients. Treatment-naive patients with stable or active relapsing-remitting disease fulfilling revised McDonald criteria were used as multiple sclerosis controls. Bulk CD8+ and CD4+ T cells were purified magnetically by negative isolation, whereas CD8+ TEMRA cells were enriched by FACS. Blood was collected in EDTA tubes and processed within 24 hours, with PBMCs isolated through density gradient centrifugation. PBMCs destined for TCR sequencing were cryopreserved in liquid nitrogen and later thawed in a 37 °C water bath. The sorted or isolated CD4+, CD8+ and CD8+ TEMRA cells had a purity of 90% or higher. Trimming takes 5 bases from V and 5 bases from J, and the germline ends sit 6 bases apart. Inclusive of the bounding cysteine and phenylalanine, the CDR3 is 12 residues long. Only the CDR3 region is kept as DNA, spanning 36 bases read in frame from base 1. CDR1 and CDR2 are drawn from the germline V gene: SGHVS, FNYEAQ.

Overall study results and their limits: The TCR sequencing and HLA analysis was acknowledged to have included a relatively small number of individuals.

Sequenced sample: CD4+ T cells from PBMCs. The rearrangement combines TRBV7-6 with TRBJ2-2; there is no confident call for the D gene. This receptor was taken from a human donor with multiple sclerosis. The nucleotide sequence is TGTGCCAGCAGCAAACGGACCGGGGAGCTGTTTTTT. The translation is CASSKRTGELFF.